Listed below are T cell receptor beta chains from one sample, sequenced in a study of cytomegalovirus exposure and HLA in healthy donors. Clones were sequenced by immunoSEQ multiplex PCR, and TCRdb holds only the in-frame ones, with some missing. The profile shows hundreds of thousands of clones, about 83% of them singletons. The sample was PBMCs. The receptors come from a man between 18 and 35 years old in good health and CMV-seronegative. The CDR3 runs from the conserved cysteine through the conserved F or W. D genes are given only for firm matches. Size is omitted from some rows. Given values are once, few, many or a class for expanded clones.

CDR3 protein	CDR3 DNA	D gene	J gene	CDR3 length	V gene	clone size
CASSYFFRGRESADNQPQHF	TGTGCCAGTAGTTATTTTTTCAGGGGGCGCGAATCGGCGGACAATCAGCCCCAGCATTTT	TRBD1	TRBJ1-5	20	TRBV19	NA
CASSQVMGGGNQPQHF	TGCGCCAGCAGCCAGGTGATGGGGGGGGGCAATCAGCCCCAGCATTTT	NA	TRBJ1-5	16	TRBV4-1	once
CASSPGQGNPPQHF	TGCGCCAGCAGCCCGGGACAGGGGAACCCGCCCCAGCATTTT	TRBD1	TRBJ1-5	14	TRBV4-3	NA
CASSLAGATSGRNEQFF	TGTGCCAGCAGCTTAGCGGGAGCGACTAGCGGGAGGAATGAGCAGTTCTTC	TRBD2	TRBJ2-1	17	TRBV7-6	NA
CASTPGRGNMGTEQYF	TGTGCCAGCACCCCCGGCAGGGGAAATATGGGGACCGAGCAGTACTTC	NA	TRBJ2-7	16	TRBV27	NA
CASSLTGAGEQYF	TGCGCCAGCAGCTTGACAGGGGCGGGCGAGCAGTACTTC	TRBD1	TRBJ2-7	13	TRBV5-1	NA
CASSVGGTTYGYTF	TGTGCCAGCAGCGTAGGAGGGACAACCTATGGCTACACCTTC	NA	TRBJ1-2	14	TRBV9	few
CASSLNRLLYGYTF	TGTGCCAGCAGTTTGAACAGGCTCTTATATGGCTACACCTTC	NA	TRBJ1-2	14	TRBV28	NA
CASSTHLSGFNTGELFF	TGTGCCAGCAGCACACACCTTAGCGGTTTTAACACCGGGGAGCTGTTTTTT	NA	TRBJ2-2	17	TRBV28	NA
CASSLDFGLEQYF	TGCGCCAGCAGCTTGGATTTCGGACTCGAGCAGTACTTC	NA	TRBJ2-7	13	TRBV5-1	NA
CASSPPRQSTEAFF	TGTGCCAGCAGTCCCCCGAGACAATCCACTGAAGCTTTCTTT	NA	TRBJ1-1	14	TRBV28	NA
CASSSPGPLFPGYTF	TGTGCCAGCAGCTCCCCGGGTCCCCTGTTCCCAGGCTACACCTTC	NA	TRBJ1-2	15	TRBV7-9	NA
CASSVGTGAIEQYF	TGTGCCAGCAGCGTAGGGACAGGGGCTATCGAGCAGTACTTC	TRBD1	TRBJ2-7	14	TRBV9	few
CASSQDSYGYTF	TGTGCCAGCAGCCAGGACAGTTATGGCTACACCTTC	NA	TRBJ1-2	12	TRBV5-4	NA
CATSRGGRENEKLFF	TGTGCCACCAGCAGAGGAGGACGGGAAAATGAAAAACTGTTTTTT	NA	TRBJ1-4	15	TRBV15	once
CASSLGTGVVQPQHF	TGCGCCAGCAGCTTGGGGACAGGGGTGGTTCAGCCCCAGCATTTT	TRBD1	TRBJ1-5	15	TRBV5-1	NA
CASSLRDTRADTQYF	TGTGCCAGCAGTTTACGGGACACAAGGGCAGATACGCAGTATTTT	NA	TRBJ2-3	15	TRBV27	NA
CASIPSRIELFF	TGTGCCAGCATCCCGAGCAGGATCGAGCTGTTTTTT	NA	TRBJ2-2	12	TRBV11-3	NA
CASRYSGNTGELFF	TGTGCCAGCAGATATAGCGGTAACACCGGGGAGCTGTTTTTT	NA	TRBJ2-2	14	TRBV7-3	NA
CASSGGPYEQYF	TGCGCCAGCAGTGGGGGGCCCTACGAGCAGTACTTC	NA	TRBJ2-7	12	TRBV10-1	NA
CASSFRGISNQPQHF	TGTGCCAGCAGTTTCCGGGGGATAAGCAATCAGCCCCAGCATTTT	NA	TRBJ1-5	15	TRBV28	NA
CASRAPTGVPWPQHF	TGTGCCAGTAGGGCCCCCACAGGGGTCCCATGGCCCCAGCATTTT	TRBD1	TRBJ1-5	15	TRBV19	NA
CASSFTGGTYNEQFF	TGTGCCAGCAGCTTCACGGGAGGCACCTACAATGAGCAGTTCTTC	TRBD2	TRBJ2-1	15	TRBV7-3	NA
CASIKGPTYEQYF	TGTGCCAGCATTAAGGGGCCTACCTACGAGCAGTACTTC	NA	TRBJ2-7	13	TRBV28	NA
CASSLHRGIGYTF	TGTGCCAGCAGTTTACACAGGGGGATTGGCTACACCTTC	TRBD1	TRBJ1-2	13	TRBV28	NA
CASSLLADEQYF	TGTGCCAGCAGCCTCTTGGCCGACGAGCAGTACTTC	NA	TRBJ2-7	12	TRBV7-9	NA
CAIGSRGPDTQYF	TGTGCCATCGGGTCCAGGGGCCCAGATACGCAGTATTTT	NA	TRBJ2-3	13	TRBV10-3	NA
CASSRMWGGRNEQFF	TGCGCCAGCAGCCGCATGTGGGGGGGTAGGAATGAGCAGTTCTTC	TRBD2	TRBJ2-1	15	TRBV4-3	NA
CATGAGMVTGELFF	TGTGCCACCGGTGCGGGGATGGTAACCGGGGAGCTGTTTTTT	NA	TRBJ2-2	14	TRBV6-5	NA
CASMSFLSYEQYF	TGTGCCAGCATGTCGTTCTTGTCCTACGAGCAGTACTTC	NA	TRBJ2-7	13	TRBV27	NA
CASSPEPGQSEKLFF	TGTGCCAGCAGCCCCGAGCCGGGACAGTCCGAAAAACTGTTTTTT	TRBD1	TRBJ1-4	15	TRBV11-3	NA
CASSRTPGMYQETQYF	TGTGCCAGCAGCAGAACCCCAGGGATGTACCAAGAGACCCAGTACTTC	NA	TRBJ2-5	16	TRBV28	NA
CASSLVVSNSPLHF	TGTGCCAGCAGCTTAGTTGTCAGTAATTCACCCCTCCACTTT	NA	TRBJ1-6	14	TRBV7-9	NA
CASSDRGVTFSNQPQHF	TGTGCCAGCAGTGACAGGGGCGTTACTTTCAGCAATCAGCCCCAGCATTTT	NA	TRBJ1-5	17	TRBV6-1	NA
CASTGAYNSPLHF	TGTGCCAGCACGGGAGCCTATAATTCACCCCTCCACTTT	NA	TRBJ1-6	13	TRBV27	once
CASSAGLTWGNEQFF	TGTGCCAGCAGCGCTGGACTGACCTGGGGCAATGAGCAGTTCTTC	NA	TRBJ2-1	15	TRBV9	once